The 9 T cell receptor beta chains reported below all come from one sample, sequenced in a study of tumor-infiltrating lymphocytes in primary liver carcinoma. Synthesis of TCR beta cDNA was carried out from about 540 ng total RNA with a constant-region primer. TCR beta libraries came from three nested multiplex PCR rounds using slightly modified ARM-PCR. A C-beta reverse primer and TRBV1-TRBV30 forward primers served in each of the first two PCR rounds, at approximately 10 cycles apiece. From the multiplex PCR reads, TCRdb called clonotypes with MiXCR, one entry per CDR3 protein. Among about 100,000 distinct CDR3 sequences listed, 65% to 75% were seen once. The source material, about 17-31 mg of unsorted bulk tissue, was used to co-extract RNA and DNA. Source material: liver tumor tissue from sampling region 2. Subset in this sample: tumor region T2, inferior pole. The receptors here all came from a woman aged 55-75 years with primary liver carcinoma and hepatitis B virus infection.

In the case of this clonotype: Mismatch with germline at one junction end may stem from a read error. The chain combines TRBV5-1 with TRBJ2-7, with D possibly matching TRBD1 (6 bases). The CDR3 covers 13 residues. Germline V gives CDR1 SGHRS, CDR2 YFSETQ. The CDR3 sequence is CASRRQEIYEQYF. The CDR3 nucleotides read TGCGCCAGCAGACGACAGGAGATCTACGAGCAGTATTTC.

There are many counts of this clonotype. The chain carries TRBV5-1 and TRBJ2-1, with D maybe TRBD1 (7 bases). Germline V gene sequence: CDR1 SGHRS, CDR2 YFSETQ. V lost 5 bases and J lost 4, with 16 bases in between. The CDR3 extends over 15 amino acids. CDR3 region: CASRTGTESYNEQFF. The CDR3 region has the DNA TGCGCCAGCAGGACAGGGACTGAGTCGTACAATGAGCAGTTCTTC.

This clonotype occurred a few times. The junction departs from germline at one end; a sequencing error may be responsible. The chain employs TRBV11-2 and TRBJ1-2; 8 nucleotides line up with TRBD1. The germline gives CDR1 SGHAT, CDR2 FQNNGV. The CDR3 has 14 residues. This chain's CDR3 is CPSSLIGQGYGHTF. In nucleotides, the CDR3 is TGTCCCAGCAGCTTAATCGGACAGGGCTATGGCCACACCTTC.

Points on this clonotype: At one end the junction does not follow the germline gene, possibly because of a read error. The CDR3 here is CASNSRGARTMVNEQFF. CDR3 coding DNA: TGTGCGAGCAACTCCCGGGGGGCGCGGACCATGGTCAATGAGCAGTTCTTC. The V call is TRBV11-3, the J call TRBJ2-1, with D possibly being TRBD2 (7 bases). This CDR3 is 17 amino acids long. Germline-derived CDR1 and CDR2 are SGHNT and YENEEA.

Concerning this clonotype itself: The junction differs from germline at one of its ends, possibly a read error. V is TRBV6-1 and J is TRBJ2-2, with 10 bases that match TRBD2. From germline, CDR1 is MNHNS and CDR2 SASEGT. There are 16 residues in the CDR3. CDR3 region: CASNSGTSVNIGELFF. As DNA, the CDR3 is TGTGCCAGCAACTCTGGGACTAGCGTTAACATCGGGGAGCTGTTTTTT.

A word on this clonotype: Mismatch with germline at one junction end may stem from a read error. CDR3 sequence reads: CRVEISQREGYGYTF. CDR3 sequence (DNA): TGCAGAGTTGAGATTTCCCAAAGGGAAGGCTATGGCTACACGTTC. The gene calls are TRBV29-1 and TRBJ1-2, with D unclear. Looked up from germline, CDR1 is SQVTM and CDR2 is ANQGSEA. The CDR3 covers 15 residues.

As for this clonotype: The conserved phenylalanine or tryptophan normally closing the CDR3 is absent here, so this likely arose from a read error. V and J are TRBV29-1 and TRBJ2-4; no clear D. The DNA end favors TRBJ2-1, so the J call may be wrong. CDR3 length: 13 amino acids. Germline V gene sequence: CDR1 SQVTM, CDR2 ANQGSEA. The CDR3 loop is CSVQAAGKNIQFL. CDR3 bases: TGCAGCGTTCAGGCCGCAGGCAAAAACATTCAGTTCCTC.

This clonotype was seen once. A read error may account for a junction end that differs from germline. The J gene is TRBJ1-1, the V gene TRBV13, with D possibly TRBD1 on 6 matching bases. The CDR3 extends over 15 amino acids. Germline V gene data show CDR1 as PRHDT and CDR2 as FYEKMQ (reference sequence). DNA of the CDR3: TGTGTCAGCAGCTCCGAGGGGGGGCTGAACACTGAAGCTTTCTTT. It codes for CVSSSEGGLNTEAFF.

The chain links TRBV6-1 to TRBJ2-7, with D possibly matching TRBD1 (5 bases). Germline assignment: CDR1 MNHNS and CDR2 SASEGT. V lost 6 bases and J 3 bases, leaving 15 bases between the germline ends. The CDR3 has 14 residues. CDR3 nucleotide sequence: TGTGCCAGCAGACTCAGGGTCTCGAACTACGAGCAGTACTTC. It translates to CASRLRVSNYEQYF.